The source of this TCR beta chain is a study of cytomegalovirus exposure and HLA in healthy donors. The PCR ran on 60 Vbeta and 13 Jbeta primers. Clones were sequenced by immunoSEQ multiplex PCR, and TCRdb holds only the in-frame ones, with some missing. This sample has 150,000 to 200,000 clones, with around 63% found just once. Deletions cut 1 base from V and 7 bases from J, with 8 bases between. This CDR3 spans 12 amino acids. Germline CDR1 and CDR2: SGHVS and FNYEAQ. The sequencing input was PBMCs. The rearrangement links TRBV7-6 to TRBJ2-7, with D possibly matching TRBD2 (5 bases). The receptor comes from a woman aged 18 to 35 in good health and CMV-seropositive. DNA of the CDR3: TGTGCCAGCAGCTTAGGAGGGATTGAGCAGTACTTC. This gives the protein CASSLGGIEQYF. The entire variable domain, with the rest obtained from reference TRBV7-6 and TRBJ2-7, is as follows: GAGVSQSPRYKVTKRGQDVALRCDPISGHVSLYWYRQALGQGPEFLTYFNYEAQQDKSGLPNDRFSAERPEGSISTLTIQRTEQRDSAMYRCASSLGGIEQYFGPGTRLTVT.